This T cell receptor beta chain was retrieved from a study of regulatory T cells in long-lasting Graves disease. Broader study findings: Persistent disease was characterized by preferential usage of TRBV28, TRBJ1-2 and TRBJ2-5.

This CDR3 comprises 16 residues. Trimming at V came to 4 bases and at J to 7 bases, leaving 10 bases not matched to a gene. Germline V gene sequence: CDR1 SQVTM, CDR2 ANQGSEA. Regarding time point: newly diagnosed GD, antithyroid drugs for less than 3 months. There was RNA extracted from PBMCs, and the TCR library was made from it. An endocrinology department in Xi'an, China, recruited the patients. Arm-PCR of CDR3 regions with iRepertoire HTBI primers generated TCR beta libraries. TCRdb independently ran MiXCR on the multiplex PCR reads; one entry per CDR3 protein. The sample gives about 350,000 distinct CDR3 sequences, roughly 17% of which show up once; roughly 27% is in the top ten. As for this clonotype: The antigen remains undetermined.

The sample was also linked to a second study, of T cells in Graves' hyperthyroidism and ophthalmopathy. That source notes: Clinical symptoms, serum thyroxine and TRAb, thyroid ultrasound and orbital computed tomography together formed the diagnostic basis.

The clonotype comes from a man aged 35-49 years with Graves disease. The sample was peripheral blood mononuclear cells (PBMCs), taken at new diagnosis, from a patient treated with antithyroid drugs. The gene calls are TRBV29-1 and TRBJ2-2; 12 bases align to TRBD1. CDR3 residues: CSVAGTGGAGVGELFF. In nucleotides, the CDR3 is TGCAGCGTTGCAGGGACAGGGGGCGCGGGCGTCGGGGAGCTGTTTTTT.